One and the same sample provided the 23 T cell receptor beta chains below, sequenced in a study of CXCR3-negative and CXCR3-positive naive CD8 T cells. The authors prepared UMI-labeled TRB cDNA libraries by 5' RACE. TCRdb reanalyzed the 5' RACE reads, giving one entry per CDR3 protein sequence and no DNA. The sample shows nearly 110,000 distinct CDR3 sequences, and more than 0.3% sits with its ten largest clones. Study conclusions and caveats: TRB CDR3 hydrophobicity was greater in CXCR3-positive naive cells than in CXCR3-negative naive cells.

No antigens are known for them. Source material: naive CXCR3+ CD8+ T cells from blood. Subset defined: CD45RO-CCR7+CD27+CD95- naive CD8+ T cells expressing CXCR3 (TNR3+). The receptors shown here come from a human donor in good health. Some clones in this sample may be carry-over from other donors' samples.

The chain recombines TRBV30 with TRBJ2-7; the D call from TCRdb, TRBD2, cannot be confirmed without DNA. The germline CDR1 and CDR2 sequences are GTSNPN and SVGIG (reference sequence). This CDR3 region has 14 residues. CDR3 in amino acids: CAWSDPGLAGEQYF.

The chain recombines TRBV10-1 with TRBJ2-1; TCRdb calls TRBD2, which cannot be checked without DNA. CDR3 length equals 13 residues. The germline CDR1 and CDR2 sequences are WNHNN and SYGVQD (reference sequence). The CDR3 protein is CASSENGAGEQLF.

CDR3 residues: CASSSWGPGAEAFF. The chain carries TRBV5-4 and TRBJ1-1; lacking DNA, the TRBD1 call made by TCRdb goes unchecked. This CDR3 has 14 amino acids. CDR1 and CDR2 (germline): SGHNT, YYREEE (reference sequence).

The chain has TRBV28 and TRBJ1-5; TCRdb's D call of TRBD1 is untestable without DNA. The germline V gene has CDR1 MDHEN and CDR2 SYDVKM. The CDR3 loop spans 17 amino acids. CDR3 sequence reads: CASSYQQGDLGNQPQHF.

This chain uses TRBV5-1 with TRBJ2-5. The germline CDR1 and CDR2 sequences are SGHRS and YFSETQ. The CDR3 has 14 amino acids. Here the CDR3 reads CASSLGVGQETQYF.

This CDR3 is CASSYSSGASYTF. The rearrangement links TRBV6-5 to TRBJ1-2; TCRdb outputs TRBD1, but without DNA this stays unchecked. CDR1 and CDR2 (germline): MNHEY, SVGAGI. This CDR3 spans 13 amino acids.

The chain couples TRBV6-5 to TRBJ1-2. The CDR3 covers 15 residues. Germline V CDR1 and CDR2: MNHEY, SVGAGI. CDR3: CASSYARVSMDGYTF.

The gene calls are TRBV11-2 and TRBJ2-1. Germline CDR1 reads SGHAT; CDR2 reads FQNNGV. This CDR3 comprises 16 residues. The CDR3 reads CASSLGPLKPYNEQFF.

The chain employs TRBV29-1 and TRBJ2-1; with no DNA, the TCRdb D assignment of TRBD1 cannot be verified. This CDR3 is built from 11 residues. Germline V gene sequence: CDR1 SQVTM, CDR2 ANQGSEA. This CDR3 is CSAPSGNEQFF.

The genes are TRBV29-1 and TRBJ1-1; TCRdb names TRBD1, which stays unverified in the absence of DNA. Looked up from germline, CDR1 is SQVTM and CDR2 is ANQGSEA. The CDR3 has 11 amino acids. The CDR3 region is CSGLLQAEAFF.

The chain is built from TRBV3-1 and TRBJ1-4. There are 16 residues in the CDR3. Germline V lookup: CDR1 LGHDT, CDR2 YNNKEL (reference sequence). CDR3 protein: CASSQDRWEPIEKLFF.

This chain uses TRBV28 with TRBJ1-1; the TCRdb D gene call, TRBD1, has no DNA to confirm it. Germline V gene data show CDR1 as MDHEN and CDR2 as SYDVKM. The CDR3 length is 14 residues. The CDR3 sequence is CASRPRTGLTEAFF.

The CDR3 is CASSEEYVIYEQYF. The V and J genes are TRBV6-1 and TRBJ2-7. CDR1 MNHNS and CDR2 SASEGT come from the germline V gene. The length of the CDR3 is 14 residues.

This chain joins TRBV7-6 and TRBJ1-5. The CDR3 is 13 residues long. Germline loops: CDR1 SGHVS, CDR2 FNYEAQ. CDR3 sequence: CASSLEVGQPQHF. Full variable domain (remainder filled in from reference TRBV7-6 and TRBJ1-5): GAGVSQSPRYKVTKRGQDVALRCDPISGHVSLYWYRQALGQGPEFLTYFNYEAQQDKSGLPNDRFSAERPEGSISTLTIQRTEQRDSAMYRCASSLEVGQPQHFGDGTRLSIL.

The chain recombines TRBV7-9 with TRBJ2-7; without DNA, the TCRdb call of TRBD1 cannot be checked. CDR3 length equals 15 residues. Germline CDR1 and CDR2: SEHNR and FQNEAQ (reference sequence). CDR3 amino acids: CASSLADRGYDEQYF.

The chain joins TRBV9 to TRBJ2-7; TCRdb's D call of TRBD1 is untestable without DNA. This CDR3 has 15 residues. CDR1 and CDR2 (germline): SGDLS, YYNGEE. The CDR3 loop reads CASSPRPGQPKEQYF.

The chain links TRBV19 to TRBJ2-5. This CDR3 has 12 amino acids. Germline CDR1 reads LNHDA; CDR2 reads SQIVND (reference sequence). CDR3 loop: CATQDGGETQYF. The variable domain in full, with the rest retrieved from reference TRBV19 and TRBJ2-5, is DGGITQSPKYLFRKEGQNVTLSCEQNLNHDAMYWYRQDPGQGLRLIYYSQIVNDFQKGDIAEGYSVSREKKESFPLTVTSAQKNPTAFYLCATQDGGETQYFGPGTRLLVL.

The chain combines TRBV30 with TRBJ1-4. Germline CDR1 reads GTSNPN; CDR2 reads SVGIG (reference sequence). This CDR3 contains 13 residues. The CDR3 loop reads CAWAMEIGEKLFF. The complete variable domain, with remaining parts taken from reference TRBV30 and TRBJ1-4, reads SQTIHQWPATLVQPVGSPLSLECTVEGTSNPNLYWYRQAAGRGLQLLFYSVGIGQISSEVPQNLSASRPQDRQFILSSKKLLLSDSGFYLCAWAMEIGEKLFFGSGTQLSVL.

J is TRBJ1-1 and V is TRBV5-6; TCRdb designates TRBD1, a call that cannot be tested without DNA. The CDR3 sequence is 13 residues long. Germline CDR1 and CDR2: SGHDT and YYEEEE. CDR3 loop: CASSKGTVAEAFF.

CDR3 protein: CASSSGTFLTFNEQFF. The chain recombines TRBV11-3 with TRBJ2-1; the D call from TCRdb, TRBD2, cannot be confirmed without DNA. CDR1 is SGHNT and CDR2 is YENEEA in the germline V gene. This CDR3 has 16 residues.

The rearrangement joins TRBV4-1 to TRBJ1-1; lacking DNA, the TRBD1 call made by TCRdb goes unchecked. The V gene's germline CDR1 is MGHRA and CDR2 YSYEKL. This CDR3 comprises 15 residues. CDR3 loop: CASSQKTGGATEAFF.

This chain links TRBV14 with TRBJ1-2; TCRdb indicates TRBD1, and absent DNA this call remains unverified. Germline V lookup: CDR1 SGHDN, CDR2 FVKESK. The CDR3 consists of 15 residues. CDR3 sequence reads: CASSEPDGQPYGYTF.

The genes are TRBV15 and TRBJ2-3; lacking DNA, the TRBD2 call made by TCRdb goes unchecked. CDR3 size: 15 residues. The germline CDR1 and CDR2 sequences are LNHNV and YYDKDF (reference sequence). The CDR3 spells CATSRPSGGTDTQYF.